The 23 T cell receptor beta chains reported below all come from one sample, sequenced in a study of siplizumab effects on memory and regulatory T cells. Libraries were prepared by immunoSEQ multiplex PCR; TCRdb keeps only in-frame clonotypes and omits some of them. The sample consists of about 50,000 clones, 93% of them appearing once. The sequenced sample consisted of CD8+ T cells sorted from blood. The receptors were sampled from a human donor in good health.

The V gene is TRBV4-1, the J gene TRBJ2-1; possible D gene TRBD2, 6 bases. Trimming shortened V by 6 bases and J by 6 bases, and 12 bases separated the two germline ends. Germline CDR1 reads MGHRA; CDR2 reads YSYEKL. The CDR3 is 13 residues long. The CDR3 nucleotides are TGCGCCAGCAGACGGGAGTGGGGCAATGAGCAGTTCTTC. It is translated as CASRREWGNEQFF.

The genes are TRBV29-1 and TRBJ1-2; possible D gene TRBD1, 6 bases. V lost 5 bases, J lost 4 bases, and 20 bases lay in between. Germline CDR1 and CDR2: SQVTM and ANQGSEA. The CDR3 spans 15 residues. CDR3 residues: CSVLVRDTAGYGYTF. CDR3 sequence (DNA): TGCAGCGTTTTGGTCAGGGACACCGCTGGCTATGGCTACACCTTC.

This chain links TRBV15 with TRBJ2-7, with 8 bases lining up with TRBD1. The V segment lost 3 bases and the J segment 5 bases; nucleotides outside the gene matches: 9. Germline V gene data show CDR1 as LNHNV and CDR2 as YYDKDF (reference sequence). The CDR3 runs to 15 residues. The CDR3 here is CATSSIGQGSHEQYF. The CDR3 DNA reads TGTGCCACCAGCAGCATCGGACAGGGTAGCCACGAGCAGTACTTC.

This clone was counted only a few times. The CDR3 reads CASSATSGRSEQYF. Written as DNA, the CDR3 is TGTGCCAGCAGCGCGACTAGCGGGAGATCTGAGCAGTACTTC. The chain uses TRBV9 and TRBJ2-7; TRBD2 aligns across 12 bases. V lost 3 bases and J lost 7; bases outside the gene matches: 5. The germline gives CDR1 SGDLS, CDR2 YYNGEE. The CDR3 runs 14 residues.

The chain combines TRBV7-8 with TRBJ1-2; 7 bases match TRBD1. The CDR3 runs 17 residues. Germline V gene sequence: CDR1 SGHVS, CDR2 FQNEAQ. Trimming at V came to 5 bases and at J to 6 bases, leaving 18 bases not matched to a gene. The CDR3 region is CASSPNMAQGEENGYTF. In DNA form, the CDR3 reads TGTGCCAGCAGCCCAAACATGGCCCAGGGGGAGGAGAATGGCTACACCTTC.

V is TRBV19 and J is TRBJ1-2; D is perhaps TRBD1 (5 bases). The ends were cut back, 6 bases at V and 2 bases at J, with 16 bases in the middle. The CDR3 has 15 amino acids. In germline, CDR1 is LNHDA, CDR2 SQIVND (reference sequence). CDR3 coding DNA: TGTGCCAGTAGCCCAACCCCGTACAGGAACTATGGCTACACCTTC. It translates to CASSPTPYRNYGYTF.

This chain uses TRBV5-6 with TRBJ2-7, with unresolved D. CDR3 length: 12 amino acids. V lost 0 bases to trimming and J lost 4 bases, with 5 bases between them. Germline CDR1 and CDR2: SGHDT and YYEEEE. CDR3 region: CASSLGGYEQYF. Here the CDR3 DNA reads TGTGCCAGCAGCTTGGGAGGTTACGAGCAGTACTTC.

The chain joins TRBV28 to TRBJ2-3; D is tentatively TRBD1 or TRBD2 (5 bases each). Germline V CDR1 and CDR2: MDHEN, SYDVKM. The CDR3 spans 14 residues. The V and J ends lost 2 bases and 3 bases respectively, with 9 bases between them. This CDR3 reads CASSLTGLTDTQYF. Written as DNA, the CDR3 is TGTGCCAGCAGTTTAACGGGGCTTACAGATACGCAGTATTTT.

The rearrangement links TRBV7-9 to TRBJ1-1; a possible D gene is TRBD1 (6 bases). Germline V CDR1 and CDR2: SEHNR, FQNEAQ (reference sequence). CDR3 length: 12 amino acids. The V end lost 5 bases, the J end lost 8 bases, and 12 bases lay between the germline ends. CDR3 sequence: CASSTWTEEAFF. The CDR3 nucleotides are TGTGCCAGCAGCACCTGGACAGAGGAAGCTTTCTTT.

The chain has TRBV28 and TRBJ2-3; TRBD2 matches at 8 bases. Unmatched junction bases numbered 15, after V lost 11 bases and J lost 2 bases. The CDR3 consists of 16 residues. CDR1 is MDHEN, CDR2 SYDVKM, per germline. The CDR3 region has the DNA TGTGCCGGTCATGTCGGGAGGGCCTCAGACACAGATACGCAGTATTTT. Translating gives CAGHVGRASDTDTQYF.

The chain combines TRBV25-1 with TRBJ1-2, with D possibly being TRBD1 (5 bases). From germline, CDR1 is MGHDK and CDR2 SYGVNS. This CDR3 has 18 amino acids. V gave up 3 bases and J gave up 7 bases, with 27 bases separating them. CDR3: CASSDGVRAAYTGGGYTF. In nucleotides, the CDR3 is TGTGCCAGCAGTGATGGTGTCAGGGCAGCATACACGGGAGGTGGCTACACCTTC.

This clone turned up a few times. This sequence joins TRBV4-2 and TRBJ1-2; D is uncertain. The CDR3 sequence is 16 residues long. The V end lost 1 base, the J end lost 4 bases, and 16 bases lay between the germline ends. Looked up from germline, CDR1 is LGHNA and CDR2 is YNFKEQ. The CDR3 coding sequence is TGTGCCAGCAGCCAAGGAGGTAGGGTCTCGGGCTATGGCTACACCTTC. Protein: CASSQGGRVSGYGYTF.

The rearrangement joins TRBV11-2 to TRBJ2-7, with D perhaps TRBD2 (6 bases). V was shortened by 4 bases and J by 7 bases, with 8 bases between the two germline ends. CDR3 size: 11 residues. The germline V gene has CDR1 SGHAT and CDR2 FQNNGV. In DNA, the CDR3 is TGTGCCAGCAGCTCCGGGGGAGAGCAGTACTTC. Translation: CASSSGGEQYF.

The chain links TRBV5-1 to TRBJ2-7; D call uncertain. Germline V gene lookup returns CDR1 SGHRS and CDR2 YFSETQ. With 0 bases removed from V and 4 bases from J, the gap between germline ends came to 5 bases. The CDR3 spans 12 residues. The CDR3 here is CASSLEGYEQYF. The CDR3 region has the DNA TGCGCCAGCAGCTTGGAGGGTTACGAGCAGTACTTC.

The chain uses TRBV9 and TRBJ1-2; 8 bases line up with TRBD1. The J segment lost 1 base and the V segment lost 4 bases, leaving 6 bases of the junction unmatched. Germline V gives CDR1 SGDLS, CDR2 YYNGEE. The length of the CDR3 is 15 residues. CDR3 in amino acids: CASSPFGQGNYGYTF. CDR3 DNA sequence: TGTGCCAGCAGCCCATTTGGACAGGGTAACTATGGCTACACCTTC.

This clone has only a few counts. The CDR3 bases are TGTGCCAGCAGCCTGCTAGGACAGGGCCCCTATGGCTACACCTTC. It encodes CASSLLGQGPYGYTF. V gene TRBV4-2 combines with J gene TRBJ1-2, with 8 bases that match TRBD1. This CDR3 region has 15 residues. Per the germline V gene, CDR1 is LGHNA and CDR2 is YNFKEQ. Losses at the gene ends were 4 bases for V and 4 bases for J; bases not matched to a gene: 8.

The chain couples TRBV13 to TRBJ1-6; 8 bases fit TRBD1. The ends lost 4 bases at V and 6 bases at J; junction bases unmatched: 5. Germline V gives CDR1 PRHDT, CDR2 FYEKMQ (reference sequence). The CDR3 covers 15 residues. CDR3 DNA sequence: TGTGCCAGCAGCTACGGGACAGGTGGTAATTCACCCCTCCACTTT. It specifies CASSYGTGGNSPLHF.

The chain couples TRBV5-1 to TRBJ2-5; D is unclear. Trimming cost V 0 bases and J 9 bases, with 30 bases left between them. Germline CDR1 SGHRS, CDR2 YFSETQ. This CDR3 comprises 19 residues. The CDR3, as DNA: TGCGCCAGCAGCTTGGATCGAGCTTCGACGCCATCAGACAAGAGACCCCAGTACTTC. Translation gives CASSLDRASTPSDKRPQYF.

The V call is TRBV20-1, the J call TRBJ2-7; D gene ambiguous. The CDR3 sequence is 11 residues long. CDR1 and CDR2 from the germline V gene are DFQATT and SNEGSKA (reference sequence). The V gene lost 3 bases and the J gene lost 3 bases, with 6 bases spanning the gap. The CDR3 sequence: CSARVDYEQYF. Written as DNA, the CDR3 is TGCAGTGCTAGGGTGGACTACGAGCAGTACTTC.

The chain has TRBV27 and TRBJ2-3; D might be TRBD1 (5 bases). The CDR3 runs to 14 residues. V was cut by 3 bases and J by 5 bases, with 12 bases left in between. Germline CDR1 reads MNHEY; CDR2 reads SMNVEV (reference sequence). CDR3 sequence: CASSFQGLGDTQYF. The CDR3 region has the DNA TGTGCCAGCAGTTTCCAGGGTTTAGGAGATACGCAGTATTTT.

In its sample, this clone was seen once. The genes are TRBV13 and TRBJ2-7; 10 nucleotides line up with TRBD2. The junction had 3 bases not matched to a gene; V was cut back by 4 bases and J by 0 bases. The germline V gene encodes CDR1 PRHDT and CDR2 FYEKMQ (reference sequence). The CDR3 has 15 amino acids. The CDR3 loop reads CASSSSGRSSYEQYF. CDR3 nucleotide sequence: TGTGCCAGCAGCTCTAGCGGGAGAAGCTCCTACGAGCAGTACTTC.

This chain's CDR3 is CASSGYTGAGWTEAFF. In nucleotides, the CDR3 is TGCGCCAGCAGCGGTTATACAGGGGCGGGATGGACTGAAGCTTTCTTT. The chain carries TRBV5-1 and TRBJ1-1, with 7 bases that match TRBD1. Per germline, CDR1 SGHRS and CDR2 YFSETQ. The CDR3 is made up of 16 amino acids. With V trimmed by 4 bases and J by 5 bases, 14 bases remained unmatched.

This clone was observed once. In DNA form, the CDR3 reads TGTGCCAGCAAAATATCCCCAGCCCCCACCGGGGAGCTGTTTTTT. Translated, it gives CASKISPAPTGELFF. V usage is TRBV7-6 and J usage is TRBJ2-2; D gene ambiguous. There are 15 residues in the CDR3. V was pared by 7 bases and J by 4 bases, with 16 bases between. The germline gives CDR1 SGHVS, CDR2 FNYEAQ.